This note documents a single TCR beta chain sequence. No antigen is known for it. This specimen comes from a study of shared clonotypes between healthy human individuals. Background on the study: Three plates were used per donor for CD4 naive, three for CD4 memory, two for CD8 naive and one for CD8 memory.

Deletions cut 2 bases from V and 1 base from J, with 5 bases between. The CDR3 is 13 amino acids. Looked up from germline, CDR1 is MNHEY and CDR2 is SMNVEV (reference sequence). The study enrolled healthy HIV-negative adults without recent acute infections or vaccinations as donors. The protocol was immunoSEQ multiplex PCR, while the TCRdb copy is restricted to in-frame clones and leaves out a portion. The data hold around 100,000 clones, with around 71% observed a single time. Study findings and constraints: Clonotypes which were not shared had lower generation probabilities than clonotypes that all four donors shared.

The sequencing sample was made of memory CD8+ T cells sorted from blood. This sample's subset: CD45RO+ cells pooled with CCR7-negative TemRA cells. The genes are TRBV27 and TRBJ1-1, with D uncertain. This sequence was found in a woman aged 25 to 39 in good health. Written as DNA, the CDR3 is TGTGCCAGCAGTTTAGGGTGGAACACTGAAGCTTTCTTT. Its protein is CASSLGWNTEAFF.